This T cell receptor (beta chain) came from a study of early T cells in non-severe SARS-CoV-2 infection. Study-level findings and limits: VDJdb-based matching was biased toward anti-spike CD8 responses and missed private and CD4 specificities.

Each single cDNA molecule received a unique molecular identifier. TCRdb reprocessed the 5' RACE reads via MiXCR and lists one record per CDR3 protein. The sample records 55,000 to 75,000 distinct CDR3 sequences, roughly 10% being singletons. The germline V gene encodes CDR1 SGHTA and CDR2 FQGTGA. This CDR3 contains 18 residues. The junction had 11 bases not matched to a gene; V was cut back by 1 base and J by 2 bases. Concerning this clonotype: As yet, its antigen is unknown.

The source is an adult who was a healthcare worker with PCR-confirmed SARS-CoV-2 infection or an uninfected control (not recorded which). The rearrangement links TRBV7-3 to TRBJ2-1, with 7 bases matching TRBD2. The sequencing used whole blood, collected at baseline. The CDR3 loop is CASSLNGDQGLTYNEQFF. The CDR3, as DNA: TGTGCCAGCAGCTTAAACGGAGACCAGGGACTAACCTACAATGAGCAGTTCTTC. Using reference TRBV7-3 and TRBJ2-1 for the parts outside the CDR3, the full variable domain is GAGVSQTPSNKVTEKGKYVELRCDPISGHTALYWYRQSLGQGPEFLIYFQGTGAADDSGLPNDRFFAVRPEGSVSTLKIQRTERGDSAVYLCASSLNGDQGLTYNEQFFGPGTRLTVL.